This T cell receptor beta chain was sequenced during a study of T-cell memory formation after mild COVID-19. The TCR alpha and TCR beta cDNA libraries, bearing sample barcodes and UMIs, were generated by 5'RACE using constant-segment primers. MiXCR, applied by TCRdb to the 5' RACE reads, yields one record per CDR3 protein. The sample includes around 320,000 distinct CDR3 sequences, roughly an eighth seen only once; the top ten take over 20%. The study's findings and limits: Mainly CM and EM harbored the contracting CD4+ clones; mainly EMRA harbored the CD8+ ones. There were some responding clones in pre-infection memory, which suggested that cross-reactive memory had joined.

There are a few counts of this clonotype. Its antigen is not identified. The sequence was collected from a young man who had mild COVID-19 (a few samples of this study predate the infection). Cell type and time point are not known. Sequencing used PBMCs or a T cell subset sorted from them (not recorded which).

As DNA, the CDR3 is TGTGCCAGTAGATCAAACGGCAATCAGCCCCAGCATTTT. Translating it yields CASRSNGNQPQHF. The V call is TRBV19, the J call TRBJ1-5, with D uncertain. The germline V and J ends were trimmed by 6 bases and 2 bases, with 8 bases remaining between them. The CDR3 is made up of 13 amino acids. The germline gives CDR1 LNHDA, CDR2 SQIVND (reference sequence).